Detailed here is one T cell receptor (beta chain). These data are taken from a study of blood T cell repertoires in COVID-19. Participant age was roughly 18 to 90 years, and participants resided in 24 US areas. Trimming cost V 6 bases and J 1 base, with 10 bases left between them. Germline assignment: CDR1 MDHEN and CDR2 SYDVKM. This CDR3 comprises 14 residues. The assay was immunoSEQ multiplex PCR, and TCRdb's table has in-frame clones only and misses some. The table shows fewer than 450,000 clones, with 70% to 90% occurring only once. The source material was PBMCs or T cells enriched from blood (not recorded which). The sequence was obtained from a woman aged 18 to 35 who had recovered from COVID-19. The chain combines TRBV28 with TRBJ1-3; D unclear. The DNA for the CDR3 is TGTGCCAGCAGAGCGACCGTGTCTGGAAACACCATATATTTT. It codes for CASRATVSGNTIYF.